A single sample gave rise to the 25 T cell receptor beta chains below, sequenced in a study of early T cells in non-severe SARS-CoV-2 infection. TCRdb re-called the 5' RACE reads through MiXCR, storing one row per CDR3 protein. The sample consists of 90,000 to 100,000 distinct CDR3 sequences, less than 15% of them appearing once. The specimen was whole blood. The receptors originated from an adult who was a healthcare worker with PCR-confirmed SARS-CoV-2 infection or an uninfected control (not recorded which).

This clonotype was counted only a few times. This chain joins TRBV12-3 or TRBV12-4 and TRBJ1-5; 7 positions match TRBD1. This CDR3 has 14 amino acids. V was pared by 6 bases and J by 4 bases, with 6 bases of the junction left unmatched. The CDR3 reads CASSRDRTNQPQHF. CDR3 DNA sequence: TGTGCCAGCAGCCGGGACAGAACAAATCAGCCCCAGCATTTT.

This clonotype was seen at least ten times. The chain combines TRBV4-1 with TRBJ2-7, with D tentatively TRBD1 or TRBD2 (5 bases each). Germline CDR1 reads MGHRA; CDR2 reads YSYEKL. The CDR3 has 15 residues. V was pared by 0 bases and J by 4 bases, with 13 bases between. The CDR3 coding sequence is TGCGCCAGCAGCCAAGATGGGGGTGGGTCGTACGAGCAGTACTTC. Protein: CASSQDGGGSYEQYF.

The CDR3 reads CSARDTGWNTEAFF. CDR3 coding DNA: TGCAGTGCTAGAGATACAGGCTGGAACACTGAAGCTTTCTTT. The chain joins TRBV20-1 to TRBJ1-1; weak D call: TRBD1 (5 bases). CDR3 size: 14 residues. The germline V and J ends were trimmed by 0 bases and 1 base, with 9 bases remaining between them. CDR1 is DFQATT and CDR2 is SNEGSKA in the germline V gene (reference sequence).

In its sample, this clonotype was seen a few times. The chain links TRBV7-3 to TRBJ1-5, with D uncertain. Deletions cut 5 bases from V and 4 bases from J, with 9 bases between. The germline V gene encodes CDR1 SGHTA and CDR2 FQGTGA. CDR3 size: 13 residues. Here the CDR3 DNA reads TGTGCCAGCAGCGCACATCCTAATCAGCCCCAGCATTTT. Translation: CASSAHPNQPQHF.

In this sample, this clonotype turned up many times. This chain links TRBV5-1 with TRBJ2-7; 13 bases fit TRBD2. Looked up from germline, CDR1 is SGHRS and CDR2 is YFSETQ. V gave up 2 bases and J gave up 2 bases; unmatched junction bases: 4. There are 16 residues in the CDR3. CDR3 loop: CASSLTSGGATYEQYF. As DNA, the CDR3 is TGCGCCAGCAGCTTAACTAGCGGGGGGGCGACCTACGAGCAGTACTTC.

Only a few counts were recorded for this clonotype. This chain uses TRBV20-1 with TRBJ2-3, with 8 bases matching TRBD2. This CDR3 contains 13 residues. Germline CDR1 and CDR2: DFQATT and SNEGSKA (reference sequence). CDR3 in DNA: TGCAGCCCTGCGGGGGGCCGCACAGATACGCAGTATTTT. Protein product: CSPAGGRTDTQYF.

The chain combines TRBV29-1 with TRBJ2-5; D is ambiguous. Trimming cost V 3 bases and J 2 bases, with 7 bases left between them. Germline-derived CDR1 and CDR2 are SQVTM and ANQGSEA. The CDR3 consists of 12 residues. CDR3 DNA: TGCAGCGTTGATGAGAGGCAAGAGACCCAGTACTTC. Protein: CSVDERQETQYF.

Many counts were recorded for this clonotype. V gene TRBV11-2 combines with J gene TRBJ2-1; no clear D. The CDR3 loop spans 14 amino acids. The germline gives CDR1 SGHAT, CDR2 FQNNGV. The V end lost 2 bases, the J end lost 4 bases, and 9 bases lay between the germline ends. CDR3 in DNA: TGTGCCAGCAGCTTAACCGACGGATACAATGAGCAGTTCTTC. Amino acid sequence: CASSLTDGYNEQFF.

The J gene is TRBJ2-5, the V gene TRBV5-1; 8 bases are shared with TRBD2. Germline CDR1 SGHRS, CDR2 YFSETQ. Trimming took 7 bases from V and 5 from J; bases not matched to a gene: 7. The CDR3 totals 13 residues. CDR3 nucleotide sequence: TGCGCCAGCGGACCGGGGGGGCAGGAGACCCAGTACTTC. Its translation is CASGPGGQETQYF.

This clonotype occurred many times. The genes are TRBV11-2 and TRBJ2-7, with D uncertain. The germline V gene has CDR1 SGHAT and CDR2 FQNNGV. V shed 5 bases and J shed 4 bases, with 18 bases lying between them. This CDR3 has 15 residues. Here the CDR3 reads CASSPWVATSYEQYF. DNA for the CDR3: TGTGCCAGCAGCCCGTGGGTGGCTACCTCGTACGAGCAGTACTTC.

This clonotype was found many times. V and J are TRBV2 and TRBJ1-2, with D tentatively TRBD1 (6 bases). Trimming shortened V by 4 bases and J by 0 bases, and 12 bases separated the two germline ends. The germline gives CDR1 SNHLY, CDR2 FYNNEI. The CDR3 runs 15 residues. The CDR3 loop reads CASSATGISNYGYTF. In DNA, the CDR3 is TGTGCCAGCAGTGCCACAGGGATATCTAACTATGGCTACACCTTC. Drawing the rest from reference TRBV2 and TRBJ1-2, the complete variable domain is EPEVTQTPSHQVTQMGQEVILRCVPISNHLYFYWYRQILGQKVEFLVSFYNNEISEKSEIFDDQFSVERPDGSNFTLKIRSTKLEDSAMYFCASSATGISNYGYTFGSGTRLTVV.

This clonotype was recorded once. This sequence joins TRBV20-1 and TRBJ2-1, with unresolved D. CDR3 length: 11 amino acids. V was pared by 3 bases and J by 12 bases, with 12 bases between. In germline, CDR1 is DFQATT, CDR2 SNEGSKA (reference sequence). CDR3 bases: TGCAGTGCTAGCCCGAGCGTCGGGCAGTTCTTC. The encoded protein is CSASPSVGQFF.

V usage is TRBV11-2 and J usage is TRBJ2-6, with 9 bases matching TRBD1. Germline V lookup: CDR1 SGHAT, CDR2 FQNNGV. V lost 3 bases, J lost 4 bases, and 10 bases stayed unmatched. There are 18 residues in the CDR3. Written as DNA, the CDR3 is TGTGCCAGCAGCTTCACCGGGGGACAGGGTGACGGGGCCAACGTCCTGACTTTC. Protein: CASSFTGGQGDGANVLTF.

The sample holds many counts of this clonotype. V is TRBV4-2 and J is TRBJ2-7; TRBD1 is a possible D gene (6 bases). Trimming cost V 6 bases and J 1 base, with 13 bases left between them. Germline CDR1 LGHNA, CDR2 YNFKEQ. The CDR3 is made up of 14 amino acids. CDR3 DNA sequence: TGTGCCAGCAGTCAACAGGGTATGTCCTACGAGCAGTACTTC. It translates to CASSQQGMSYEQYF.

This clonotype was counted a few times. The chain has TRBV10-3 and TRBJ1-5; weak D call: TRBD1 (6 bases). The CDR3 contains 15 residues. In germline, CDR1 is ENHRY, CDR2 SYGVKD. The V end lost 0 bases, the J end lost 7 bases, and 13 bases lay between the germline ends. CDR3 nucleotides: TGTGCCATCAGTGAGTCTAAAGGACAGCACCAGCCCCAGCATTTT. Amino acid sequence: CAISESKGQHQPQHF.

A few counts support this clonotype. The gene calls are TRBV3-1 and TRBJ2-7; D may be TRBD1 or TRBD2 (5 bases each). Trimming left V 0 bases short and J 6 bases short, with 15 bases between. This CDR3 contains 15 residues. Per germline, CDR1 LGHDT and CDR2 YNNKEL (reference sequence). The CDR3 protein is CASSQDRGGPGEQYF. The CDR3 nucleotides read TGTGCCAGCAGCCAAGATCGGGGCGGGCCCGGCGAGCAGTACTTC.

This clonotype has at least ten counts. The chain recombines TRBV7-2 with TRBJ2-7; a weak D match, TRBD2 (5 bases). V lost 2 bases, J lost 1 base, and 12 bases lay in between. There are 15 residues in the CDR3. Germline V CDR1 and CDR2: SGHTA, FQGNSA. The CDR3 bases are TGTGCCAGCAGCTTATGGACTTCCCATTCCTACGAGCAGTACTTC. It codes for CASSLWTSHSYEQYF.

The rearrangement joins TRBV12-3 or TRBV12-4 to TRBJ1-5; D uncertain. The ends were cut back, 4 bases at V and 3 bases at J, with 13 bases in the middle. This CDR3 has 15 amino acids. For the CDR3, the DNA is TGTGCCAGCAGTTACGGGGTCTCCGTCAATCAGCCCCAGCATTTT. This sequence encodes CASSYGVSVNQPQHF.

This clonotype was detected a few times. V gene TRBV6-2 or TRBV6-3 combines with J gene TRBJ1-2; D is perhaps TRBD1 (5 bases). The germline V gene has CDR1 MNHEY and CDR2 SVGEGT. This CDR3 region has 12 residues. With 5 bases removed from V and 7 bases from J, the gap between germline ends came to 11 bases. CDR3 sequence: CASSGRGSGYTF. The CDR3 DNA follows: TGTGCCAGCAGTGGAAGGGGAAGTGGCTACACCTTC.

V and J are TRBV11-2 and TRBJ1-3; D is unclear. Trimming left V 5 bases short and J 3 bases short, with 5 bases between. The CDR3 loop spans 12 amino acids. Germline CDR1 SGHAT, CDR2 FQNNGV. CDR3 sequence reads: CASSHGGNTIYF. DNA for the CDR3: TGTGCCAGCAGCCACGGTGGAAACACCATATATTTT.

The chain couples TRBV7-9 to TRBJ2-1; 7 positions agree with TRBD2. J was trimmed by 8 bases and V by 7 bases; bases with no gene match: 11. Germline CDR1 is SEHNR and CDR2 is FQNEAQ (reference sequence). This CDR3 has 14 residues. The chain's CDR3 is CASTGAGKSYEQFF. The CDR3 DNA reads as TGTGCCAGCACCGGAGCGGGGAAGTCTTATGAGCAGTTCTTC.

Comments on this clonotype: One end of the junction is discordant with germline, which a read error may explain. The chain uses TRBV28 and TRBJ1-1, with D unresolved. This CDR3 spans 13 amino acids. In germline, CDR1 is MDHEN, CDR2 SYDVKM. CDR3 nucleotide sequence: TGTGCCAGCAGTTTAAACCCCTTGTGGGGTCAAGACTTT. Its protein is CASSLNPLWGQDF. The whole variable domain, remainder taken from reference TRBV28 and TRBJ1-1, is DVKVTQSSRYLVKRTGEKVFLECVQDMDHENMFWYRQDPGLGLRLIYFSYDVKMKEKGDIPEGYSVSREKKERFSLILESASTNQTSMYLCASSLNPLWGQDFGQGTRLTVV.

This clonotype was observed many times. This chain uses TRBV3-1 with TRBJ1-3; the match to TRBD1 covers 7 bases. CDR3 length: 15 residues. V trimming: 4 bases; J trimming: 0 bases; junction bases outside the gene matches: 3. In germline, CDR1 is LGHDT, CDR2 YNNKEL (reference sequence). The CDR3 here is CASSRTGVSGNTIYF. CDR3 coding DNA: TGTGCCAGCAGCCGTACAGGGGTCTCTGGAAACACCATATATTTT.

This clonotype has only a few counts. The CDR3 sequence: CASSQERRQEAFF. CDR3 sequence (DNA): TGTGCCAGCAGCCAAGAACGAAGACAGGAAGCTTTCTTT. This rearrangement joins TRBV3-1 to TRBJ1-1, with a weak D call TRBD1 (5 bases). Trimming stripped 0 bases from V and 8 bases from J, with 10 bases between. From germline, CDR1 is LGHDT and CDR2 YNNKEL (reference sequence). The CDR3 sequence is 13 residues long.

With regard to this clonotype: A much larger clone lies a single base off, so this may be a read error. V and J are TRBV5-5 and TRBJ1-4; TRBD1 agrees at 7 bases. V lost 4 bases, J lost 8 bases, and 11 bases stayed unmatched. This CDR3 spans 15 amino acids. Per the germline V gene, CDR1 is SGHKS and CDR2 is YYEKEE (reference sequence). CDR3 nucleotide sequence: TGTGCCAGCAGCCTGATGACAGGGCGTGAGGAAAAACTGTTTTTT. Its protein is CASSLMTGREEKLFF.